Reported below is one T cell receptor beta chain. Per the authors' pipeline: Amplification from reference gene primers served as the basis for estimated nucleated cell counts. The protocol was immunoSEQ multiplex PCR, while the TCRdb copy is restricted to in-frame clones and leaves out a portion. V, J and clone size derive from that table, while D and trimming were established from the DNA sequence. The sample consists of 300,000 or so clones, around 87% of them appearing once. The entry originates in a study of blood T cell repertoires in COVID-19. Across the whole study: Samples of COVID-19 (acute and convalescent) were obtained from the United States, Italy and Spain. T cells, B-cell-depleted T cells, or PBMCs supplied cDNA or gDNA.

The CDR3 is 15 amino acids. The J segment lost 5 bases and the V segment lost 7 bases, leaving 11 bases of the junction unmatched. Per germline, CDR1 SGDLS and CDR2 YYNGEE. Sequencing input: peripheral blood. The genes are TRBV9 and TRBJ2-5; 10 positions match TRBD2. The origin of this receptor is a man aged 50-59 years with active or convalescent COVID-19. The CDR3 bases are TGTGCCAGCGGGCTAGCGGGGGCCTCGGGGGAGACCCAGTACTTC. Protein product: CASGLAGASGETQYF.